Listed below are T cell receptor beta chains from one sample, sequenced in a study of cytomegalovirus exposure and HLA in healthy donors. Sequenced by immunoSEQ multiplex PCR; TCRdb stores in-frame clones only, minus some. The table lists roughly 120,000 clones. Input material: PBMCs. These receptors all stem from a man between 18 and 29 years old in good health and CMV-seronegative. The CDR3 runs from the conserved cysteine through the conserved F or W. Fields, in order: V gene, D gene, J gene, CDR3 protein. The D gene is left open where the match is weak.

>TRBV30|-|TRBJ1-2
CAWSFQGGRTF
>TRBV18|TRBD2|TRBJ2-1
CASSPSSGRNEQFF
>TRBV25-1|-|TRBJ1-2
CASSDHVARGSEDGYTF
>TRBV9|TRBD2|TRBJ2-5
CASSVGLAGPGYF
>TRBV9|-|TRBJ1-1
CASSALLGTGNTEAFF
>TRBV4-1|TRBD1|TRBJ1-5
CASSLGQAEIRQPQHF
>TRBV19|TRBD1|TRBJ2-5
CASSGTGKTQETQYF
>TRBV5-1|-|TRBJ1-1
CASGTGDLNTEAFF
>TRBV9|TRBD1|TRBJ2-5
CASSAYRGRDETQYF
>TRBV15|TRBD2|TRBJ2-1
CATSRGVTSGHNEQFF
>TRBV6-1|-|TRBJ2-5
CASRSQTQYF
>TRBV19|TRBD2|TRBJ2-1
CASSTPRGGSGDEQFF
>TRBV18|-|TRBJ2-6
CASTPGQFSGANVLTF
>TRBV7-9|-|TRBJ1-5
CASSERGWSGNQPQHF
>TRBV27|-|TRBJ2-5
CASSSQYQETQYF
>TRBV27|-|TRBJ2-7
CASSFRDNYEQYF
>TRBV11-2|-|TRBJ2-7
CASSSDFYEQYF
>TRBV14|TRBD1|TRBJ1-5
CASSQTTGGNQPQHF
>TRBV5-4|TRBD2|TRBJ2-1
CASSSGGAGVVRNEQFF
>TRBV28|-|-
CASSLFAGLYEQYF
>TRBV19|-|TRBJ1-1
CASSRAANTEAFF
>TRBV7-9|-|TRBJ2-2
CASRPPGWGTGELFF
>TRBV7-9|TRBD1|TRBJ1-1
CASSGTGTTEAFF
>TRBV5-1|-|TRBJ2-7
CASSGGGGHEQYF
>TRBV27|TRBD1|TRBJ2-1
CASSSGTGFDEQFF
>TRBV5-4|-|-
CASSSDRLSSYEQYF
>TRBV4-1|-|-
CASSQGRNRGYWYEQYF
>TRBV28|-|TRBJ1-4
CASSRRGRRLLATNEKLFF
>TRBV5-1|-|TRBJ1-2
CASSLTVTNYGYTF
>TRBV5-1|TRBD2|TRBJ2-5
CASSLDHRLAGEETQYF
>TRBV30|-|TRBJ1-1
CAWSVLRQEAFF
>TRBV6-1|-|TRBJ2-3
CASRGGQGYTDTQYF
>TRBV7-9|-|TRBJ2-5
CASSPARGRDQETQYF
>TRBV5-5|-|TRBJ2-7
CASSLDSKHEQYF
>TRBV4-1|TRBD2|TRBJ2-1
CASSPERGLVGVLHEQFF
>TRBV13|-|TRBJ2-3
CASSPPIAKDTQYF
>TRBV7-2|TRBD1|TRBJ1-2
CASSPPGQGNYGYTF
>TRBV28|-|TRBJ1-5
CASSLPPEPQHF
>TRBV5-4|-|TRBJ2-1
CASSLKNRLLQFF
>TRBV7-8|-|TRBJ2-7
CASSLEQGPYEQYF
>TRBV5-4|TRBD1|TRBJ1-4
CASSSRLQGQVEKLFF
>TRBV18|TRBD1|TRBJ1-1
CASSPPTGMGTEAFF
>TRBV18|-|TRBJ1-2
CASSSQGNSNYGYTF
>TRBV27|-|TRBJ1-2
CASSLQQGLYGYTF
>TRBV28|-|TRBJ1-5
CASTGAVNNQPQHF
>TRBV5-1|-|TRBJ1-2
CASSLGTANYGYTF
>TRBV7-9|TRBD1|TRBJ2-7
CASSPGGLSSYEQYF
>TRBV4-1|-|TRBJ2-7
CASSQDGSIREQYF
>TRBV6-6|-|TRBJ1-1
CASAYGQINTEAFF
>TRBV6-5|TRBD1|TRBJ1-5
CASSRDRGNQPQHF
>TRBV11-2|TRBD1|TRBJ2-7
CASSRTGQGAVEQYF
>TRBV6-5|-|TRBJ1-2
CASSYWQGENGYTF
>TRBV12-5|-|TRBJ2-1
CASGSDLGQFF
>TRBV5-5|TRBD1|TRBJ1-1
CASSLAWAGGTEAFF
>TRBV5-1|TRBD1|TRBJ2-2
CASSLGQGRNTGELFF
>TRBV18|-|TRBJ2-7
CASSPKADEQYF
>TRBV28|TRBD2|TRBJ2-7
CASSLPGGRAGEQYF
>TRBV27|-|TRBJ2-3
CASSRGTDTQYF
>TRBV2|-|TRBJ2-7
CAIAVETGPHEQYF
>TRBV12-5|-|TRBJ1-1
CASGSFGGGTEAFF